These T cell receptor beta chains were read from a single sample in a study of neurological immune-mediated disorders. TCRdb recomputed calls from the 5' RACE reads with MiXCR, one row per CDR3 protein. The sample shows roughly 19,000 distinct CDR3 sequences, 15% of them seen only once. The sample taken for sequencing was PBMCs. These receptors were taken from a female donor with HTLV-1-associated myelopathy (HAM/TSP). CDR3s include the opening cysteine and the closing phenylalanine or tryptophan. A D gene is named only where the DNA matches it firmly. The size entry is marked missing in some rows and otherwise reads once, few, many or a size class.

clone_size	d_call	v_call	j_call	cdr3_nt	cdr3_aa
many	-	TRBV30	TRBJ1-5	TGTGCCTACGAGAGGGAACGCGGCCAGCCCCAGCATTTT	CAYERERGQPQHF
many	TRBD2	TRBV20-1	TRBJ2-1	TGCAGTGCTAGAGATTTCGAGACTAGCGGAAACCCCGTATACAATGAGCAGTTCTTC	CSARDFETSGNPVYNEQFF
large	-	TRBV11-2	TRBJ2-2	TGTGCCAGCAGCTCCTTTTCCGCGAACACCGGGGAGCTGTTTTTT	CASSSFSANTGELFF
many	TRBD2	TRBV20-1	TRBJ2-7	TGCAGTGCTAGGGGGCGGGGGGCAGATTACGAGCAGTACTTC	CSARGRGADYEQYF
-	-	TRBV7-6	TRBJ2-2	-	CASSIYLCSVGAGRTGELFF
many	-	TRBV5-1	TRBJ2-3	TGCGCCAGCAGCTCGAGACGGATTTCTAGCACAGATACGCAGTATTTT	CASSSRRISSTDTQYF
many	-	TRBV6-5	TRBJ2-4	TGTGCCAGCAGGCAGGGACTCATTCAGTACTTC	CASRQGLIQYF
many	TRBD1	TRBV20-1	TRBJ2-7	TGCAGTGCCGGAGGGACCGGGACAGGGGAGAACGAGCAGTACTTC	CSAGGTGTGENEQYF
many	-	TRBV9	TRBJ1-6	TGTGCCAGCAGCGTAGCCCCAGGACGGAATTCACCCCTCCACTTT	CASSVAPGRNSPLHF
-	TRBD2	TRBV20-1	TRBJ2-3	TGCAGTGCTGTAACGACTAGCGGCACATATACGCAGTATTTT	CSAVTTSGTYTQYF
many	-	TRBV27	TRBJ2-1	TGTGCCAGCAAGCCCTGGGGAGCCCCCTACAATGAGCAGTTCTTC	CASKPWGAPYNEQFF
-	-	TRBV10-1	TRBJ2-2	TGCGCCAGCAGCGTACTAAGTATCACCGGGGAGCTGTTTTTT	CASSVLSITGELFF
many	-	TRBV7-3	TRBJ2-3	TGTGCCAGCAGCGACCGACAGGATACGCAGTATTTT	CASSDRQDTQYF
many	TRBD1	TRBV20-1	TRBJ1-4	TGCAGTGCTAGCAGCAGACAGGGTTACTATGAAAAACTGTTTTTT	CSASSRQGYYEKLFF
many	TRBD1	TRBV20-1	TRBJ1-1	TGCAGTGCTCGAAGCGGGACAGCCAACACTGAAGCTTTCTTT	CSARSGTANTEAFF
many	TRBD1	TRBV20-1	TRBJ1-1	TGCAGTGCCCTCAACCGGGACGGGACAGGAGGGGTTAGAACTTTCTTT	CSALNRDGTGGVRTFF